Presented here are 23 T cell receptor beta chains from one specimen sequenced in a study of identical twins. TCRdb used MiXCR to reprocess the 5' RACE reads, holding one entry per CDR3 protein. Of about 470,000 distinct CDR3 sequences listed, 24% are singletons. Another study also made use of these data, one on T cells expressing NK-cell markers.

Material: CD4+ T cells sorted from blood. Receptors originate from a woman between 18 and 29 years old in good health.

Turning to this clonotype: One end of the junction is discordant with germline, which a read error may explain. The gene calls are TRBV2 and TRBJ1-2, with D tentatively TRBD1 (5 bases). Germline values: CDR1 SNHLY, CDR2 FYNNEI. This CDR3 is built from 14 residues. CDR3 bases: TGTGCCAGCAGACCGGAGACAGAATCCTATGGCTACGCCTTC. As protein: CASRPETESYGYAF.

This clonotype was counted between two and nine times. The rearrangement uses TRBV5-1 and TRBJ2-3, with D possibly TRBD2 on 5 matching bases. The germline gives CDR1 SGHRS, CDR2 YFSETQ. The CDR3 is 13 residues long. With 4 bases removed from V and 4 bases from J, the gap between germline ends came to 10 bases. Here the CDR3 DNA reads TGCGCCAGCAGCCGGGGAGCGGCAGATACGCAGTATTTT. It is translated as CASSRGAADTQYF.

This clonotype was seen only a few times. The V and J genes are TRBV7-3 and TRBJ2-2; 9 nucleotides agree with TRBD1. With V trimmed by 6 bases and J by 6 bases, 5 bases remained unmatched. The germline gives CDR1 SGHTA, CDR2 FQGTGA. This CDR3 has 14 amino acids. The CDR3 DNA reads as TGTGCCAGCAGACCCGGGACAGGGCCCGGGGAGCTGTTTTTT. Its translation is CASRPGTGPGELFF.

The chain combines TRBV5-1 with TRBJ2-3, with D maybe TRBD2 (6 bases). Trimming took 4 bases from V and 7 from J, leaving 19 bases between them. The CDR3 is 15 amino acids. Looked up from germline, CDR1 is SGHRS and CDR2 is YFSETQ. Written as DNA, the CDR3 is TGCGCCAGCAGCCTGGGACTTACCAACCTCAATACGCAGTATTTT. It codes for CASSLGLTNLNTQYF.

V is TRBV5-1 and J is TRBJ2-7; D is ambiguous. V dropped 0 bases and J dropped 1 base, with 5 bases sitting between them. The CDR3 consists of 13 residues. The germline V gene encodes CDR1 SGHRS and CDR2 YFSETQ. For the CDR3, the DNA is TGCGCCAGCAGCTTGGGATGGTCCTACGAGCAGTACTTC. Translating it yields CASSLGWSYEQYF.

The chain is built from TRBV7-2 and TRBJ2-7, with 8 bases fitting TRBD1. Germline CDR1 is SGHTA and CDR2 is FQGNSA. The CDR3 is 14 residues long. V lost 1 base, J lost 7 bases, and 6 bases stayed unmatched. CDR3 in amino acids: CASSLGDRRIEQYF. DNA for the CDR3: TGTGCCAGCAGCTTAGGGGACAGGCGGATAGAGCAGTACTTC.

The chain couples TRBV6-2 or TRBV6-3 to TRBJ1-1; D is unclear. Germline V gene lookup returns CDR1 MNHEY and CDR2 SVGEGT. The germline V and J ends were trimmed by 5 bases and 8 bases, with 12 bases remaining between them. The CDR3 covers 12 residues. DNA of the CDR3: TGTGCCAGCAGTCACCGGGTGGGAGAAGCTTTCTTT. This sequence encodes CASSHRVGEAFF.

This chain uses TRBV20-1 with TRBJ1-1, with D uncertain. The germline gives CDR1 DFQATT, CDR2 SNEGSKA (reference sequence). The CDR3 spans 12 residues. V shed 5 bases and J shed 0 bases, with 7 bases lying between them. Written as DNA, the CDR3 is TGCAGTGCTTGTTGTTTGAACACTGAAGCTTTCTTT. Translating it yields CSACCLNTEAFF.

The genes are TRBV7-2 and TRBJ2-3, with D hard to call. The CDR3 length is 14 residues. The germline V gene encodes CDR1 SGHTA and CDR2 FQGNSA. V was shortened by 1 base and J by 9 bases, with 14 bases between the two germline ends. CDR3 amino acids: CASSLGSSLGTQYF. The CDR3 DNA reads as TGTGCCAGCAGCTTAGGGTCGAGTCTAGGGACGCAGTATTTT.

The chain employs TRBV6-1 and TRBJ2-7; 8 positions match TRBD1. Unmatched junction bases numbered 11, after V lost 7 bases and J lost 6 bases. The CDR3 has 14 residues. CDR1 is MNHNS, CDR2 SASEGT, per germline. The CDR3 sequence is CASNQARGLGEQYF. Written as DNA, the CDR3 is TGTGCCAGCAATCAGGCCAGGGGGCTAGGCGAGCAGTACTTC.

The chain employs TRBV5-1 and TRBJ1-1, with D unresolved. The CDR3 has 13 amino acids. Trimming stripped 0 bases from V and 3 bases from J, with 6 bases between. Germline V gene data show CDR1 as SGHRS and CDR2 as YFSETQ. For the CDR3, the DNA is TGCGCCAGCAGCTTGGGAGGACACACTGAAGCTTTCTTT. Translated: CASSLGGHTEAFF.

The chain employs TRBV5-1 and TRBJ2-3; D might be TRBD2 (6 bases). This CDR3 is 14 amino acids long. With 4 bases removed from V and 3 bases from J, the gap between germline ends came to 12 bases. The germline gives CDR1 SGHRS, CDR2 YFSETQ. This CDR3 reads CASSPGTQTDTQYF. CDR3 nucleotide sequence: TGCGCCAGCAGCCCCGGGACTCAAACAGATACGCAGTATTTT.

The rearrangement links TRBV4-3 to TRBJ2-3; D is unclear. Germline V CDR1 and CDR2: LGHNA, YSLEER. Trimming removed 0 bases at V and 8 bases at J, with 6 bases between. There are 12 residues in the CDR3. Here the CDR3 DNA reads TGCGCCAGCAGCCAAGACCGCCTTACGCAGTATTTT. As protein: CASSQDRLTQYF.

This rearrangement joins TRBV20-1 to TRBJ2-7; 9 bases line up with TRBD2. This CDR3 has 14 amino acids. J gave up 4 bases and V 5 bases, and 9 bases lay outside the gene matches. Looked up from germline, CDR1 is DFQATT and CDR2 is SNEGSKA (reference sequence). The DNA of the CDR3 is TGCAGTGCTGCAGTCGGCGGGAGGGGGTACGAGCAGTACTTC. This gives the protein CSAAVGGRGYEQYF.

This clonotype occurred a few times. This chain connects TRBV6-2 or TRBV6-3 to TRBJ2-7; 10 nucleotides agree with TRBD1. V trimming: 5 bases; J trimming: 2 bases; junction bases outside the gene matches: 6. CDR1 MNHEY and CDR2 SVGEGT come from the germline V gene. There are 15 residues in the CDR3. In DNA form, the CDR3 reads TGTGCCAGCAGTCGAGCCGGGACAGGGGCCTACGAGCAGTACTTC. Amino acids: CASSRAGTGAYEQYF.

The CDR3 bases are TGCAGTGCTAGAGATGGCGGCCACTGGGGCGAGCAGTACTTC. Its protein is CSARDGGHWGEQYF. The chain joins TRBV20-1 to TRBJ2-7; D unresolved. Trimming took 0 bases from V and 6 from J, leaving 15 bases between them. The germline CDR1 and CDR2 sequences are DFQATT and SNEGSKA (reference sequence). The CDR3 loop spans 14 amino acids.

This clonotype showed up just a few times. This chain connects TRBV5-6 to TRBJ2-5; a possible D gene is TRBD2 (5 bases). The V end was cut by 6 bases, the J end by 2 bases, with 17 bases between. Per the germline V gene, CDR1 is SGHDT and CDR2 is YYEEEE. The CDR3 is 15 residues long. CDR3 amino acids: CASTRGLAFQETQYF. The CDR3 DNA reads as TGTGCCAGCACCCGCGGACTGGCCTTTCAAGAGACCCAGTACTTC.

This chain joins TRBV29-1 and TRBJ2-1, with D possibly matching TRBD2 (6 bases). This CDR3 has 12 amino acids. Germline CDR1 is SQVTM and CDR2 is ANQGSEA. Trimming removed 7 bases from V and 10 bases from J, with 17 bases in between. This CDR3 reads CSAGGSHSEQFF. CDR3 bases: TGCAGCGCCGGAGGGAGCCATTCGGAGCAGTTCTTC.

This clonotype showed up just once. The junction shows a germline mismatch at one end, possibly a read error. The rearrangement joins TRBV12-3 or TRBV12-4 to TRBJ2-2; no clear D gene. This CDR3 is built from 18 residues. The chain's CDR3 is CAISLMALGSANTGELFF. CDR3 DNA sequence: TGTGCCATCAGTTTAATGGCGTTGGGGTCGGCGAACACCGGGGAGCTGTTTTTT.

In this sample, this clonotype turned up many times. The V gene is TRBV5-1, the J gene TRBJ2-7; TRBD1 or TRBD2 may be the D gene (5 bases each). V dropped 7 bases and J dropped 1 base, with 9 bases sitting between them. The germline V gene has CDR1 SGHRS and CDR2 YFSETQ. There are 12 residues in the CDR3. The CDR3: CASGDLSYEQYF. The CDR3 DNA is TGCGCCAGCGGGGACCTTTCCTACGAGCAGTACTTC.

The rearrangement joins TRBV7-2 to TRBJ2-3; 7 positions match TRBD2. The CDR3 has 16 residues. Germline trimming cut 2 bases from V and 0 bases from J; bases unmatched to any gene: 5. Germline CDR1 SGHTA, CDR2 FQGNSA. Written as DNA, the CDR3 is TGTGCCAGCAGCTTAAGCCTAGCGGCTAGCACAGATACGCAGTATTTT. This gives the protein CASSLSLAASTDTQYF.

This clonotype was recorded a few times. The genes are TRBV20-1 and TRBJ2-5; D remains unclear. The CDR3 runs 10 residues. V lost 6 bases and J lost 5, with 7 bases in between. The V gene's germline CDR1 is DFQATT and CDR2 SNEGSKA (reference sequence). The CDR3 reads CSAPRETQYF. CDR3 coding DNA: TGCAGTGCCCCCCGGGAGACCCAGTACTTC.

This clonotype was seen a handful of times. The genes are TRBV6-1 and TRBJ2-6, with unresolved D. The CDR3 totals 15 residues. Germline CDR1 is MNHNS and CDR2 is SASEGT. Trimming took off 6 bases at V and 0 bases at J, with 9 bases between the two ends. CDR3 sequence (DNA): TGTGCCAGCAGGGGTTTGGGCTCTGGGGCCAACGTCCTGACTTTC. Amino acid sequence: CASRGLGSGANVLTF.